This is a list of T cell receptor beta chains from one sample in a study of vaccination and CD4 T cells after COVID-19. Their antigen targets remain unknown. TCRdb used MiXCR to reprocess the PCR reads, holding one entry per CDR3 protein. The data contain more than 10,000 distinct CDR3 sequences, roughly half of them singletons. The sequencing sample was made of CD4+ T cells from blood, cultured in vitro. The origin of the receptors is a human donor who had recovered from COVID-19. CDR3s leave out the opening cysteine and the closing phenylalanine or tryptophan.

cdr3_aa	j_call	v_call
ASSSDLGTEAF	TRBJ1-1	TRBV7-7
ASSLNGGAGSTEAF	TRBJ1-1	TRBV5-1
ASSKGRGSYGYT	TRBJ1-2	TRBV27
ASSLSGGTEAF	TRBJ1-1	TRBV27
ASSSSGTAYEQY	TRBJ2-7	TRBV7-2
AWKQNYEQY	TRBJ2-7	TRBV30
ASSLLRDMNTEAF	TRBJ1-1	TRBV11-2
ASNSGASPNGEQF	TRBJ2-1	TRBV11-2
ASSPSAGNYGYT	TRBJ1-2	TRBV18
ASSEVWRGNTDTQY	TRBJ2-3	TRBV6-1
AISDGGDIGELF	TRBJ2-2	TRBV10-3
STYSGSGYGYT	TRBJ1-2	TRBV20-1
ASAGRGAAGELF	TRBJ2-2	TRBV27
SVTSGTGRDQPQH	TRBJ1-5	TRBV20-1
ASSSGPGSGYT	TRBJ1-2	TRBV28
ASRELLGATYEQY	TRBJ2-7	TRBV6-1
ASRKGRDRDYGYT	TRBJ1-2	TRBV6-1
ASSVRDRGLYEQY	TRBJ2-7	TRBV10-2
SARATGGRQPQH	TRBJ1-5	TRBV20-1
ASSNPRVSSYNEQF	TRBJ2-1	TRBV28
ASSAAGHYGYT	TRBJ1-2	TRBV2
AGADAGVGSPLH	TRBJ1-6	TRBV2
ASSYPGSYGYT	TRBJ1-2	TRBV6-5
ASSQSNRQGPDTQY	TRBJ2-3	TRBV4-2
ASRMAGTGRSSNYGYT	TRBJ1-2	TRBV27
SVEGRGAYGYT	TRBJ1-2	TRBV29-1